This TCR beta chain was sequenced in a study of blood T cell repertoires in COVID-19. Libraries were prepared by immunoSEQ multiplex PCR; TCRdb keeps only in-frame clonotypes and omits some of them. The sample shows fewer than 350,000 clones, 88% of them seen only once. Germline CDR1 reads SGHDT; CDR2 reads YYEEEE. J gave up 5 bases and V 7 bases, and 6 bases lay outside the gene matches. The CDR3 covers 14 residues. V and J are TRBV5-6 and TRBJ2-1; 10 nucleotides align to TRBD2. The sequenced sample consisted of PBMCs or T cells enriched from blood (not recorded which). The TCR originated in a woman in her thirties who had been exposed to COVID-19. The CDR3 bases are TGTGCCAGCGCGGGGCTAGCGGGAGACAATGAGCAGTTCTTC. The encoded protein is CASAGLAGDNEQFF. The entire variable domain, with the rest obtained from reference TRBV5-6 and TRBJ2-1, is as follows: DAGVTQSPTHLIKTRGQQVTLRCSPKSGHDTVSWYQQALGQGPQFIFQYYEEEERQRGNFPDRFSGHQFPNYSSELNVNALLLGDSALYLCASAGLAGDNEQFFGPGTRLTVL.